This TCR beta chain comes out of a study of blood T cell repertoires in COVID-19. The CDR3 loop spans 14 amino acids. Trimming took off 0 bases at V and 5 bases at J, with 12 bases between the two ends. From germline, CDR1 is SGDLS and CDR2 YYNGEE. Recovery meant two consecutive negative NP/OP PCR tests, professional clearance, or resolved symptoms. TCRdb keeps only in-frame clones here, not all; method: immunoSEQ multiplex PCR. The sample has about 150,000 clones, around four fifths seen once; the top ten hold 6.2%. The clonotype originates from a woman in her thirties or forties who had recovered from COVID-19. The sequencing input was PBMCs or T cells enriched from blood (not recorded which). V is TRBV9 and J is TRBJ2-7, with D possibly TRBD1 on 5 matching bases. The chain's CDR3 is CASSVGPGKDEQYF. CDR3 DNA sequence: TGTGCCAGCAGCGTAGGCCCAGGGAAAGACGAGCAGTACTTC.